This T cell receptor (beta chain) was identified in a study of cytomegalovirus exposure and HLA in healthy donors. The germline V gene has CDR1 MNHNS and CDR2 SASEGT. The CDR3 has 14 amino acids. With 6 bases clipped from V and 6 bases from J, the junction kept 3 bases outside the gene matches. Primers included in the PCR were 60 Vbeta and 13 Jbeta primers. The data were produced by immunoSEQ multiplex PCR, yet TCRdb's version contains in-frame clones alone and is incomplete. The sample contains more than 150,000 clones, around three quarters of which appear only once. Whereas donors were nominally healthy upon sampling, unrecorded immune exposures were probable. Points on this clone: Antigen specificity is unknown.

Study results and caveats: It was reported that the classifier diagnosed cytomegalovirus status with high specificity and sensitivity in both the original and validation cohorts. The study flagged some 170 TCR beta chains as cytomegalovirus-associated. Sequence variants that were highly shared formed a cluster that was likely a sequencing artifact.

The chain employs TRBV6-1 and TRBJ2-7; 15 bases are shared with TRBD2. The clonotype comes from a woman in her 30s in good health and CMV-seronegative. Sequences were obtained from PBMCs. The CDR3 here is CASSGTSGGLEQYF. Here the CDR3 DNA reads TGTGCCAGCAGCGGGACTAGCGGGGGGCTCGAGCAGTACTTC.